The 11 T cell receptor beta chains reported below all come from one sample, sequenced in a study of graft-versus-host responses after intestinal transplantation. Assay used: immunoSEQ multiplex PCR; TCRdb lists only in-frame clones, some missing. Here the sample spans about 47,000 clones, around 96% being singletons. These receptors have no known antigen. This material consisted of unstimulated CD8+ T cells sorted from spleen or lymph node cells, taken before transplant. These receptor sequences come from a human donor who was the organ donor for an intestinal transplant.

The genes are TRBV7-6 and TRBJ1-4; D might be TRBD1 (6 bases). This CDR3 region has 13 residues. Germline V gene lookup returns CDR1 SGHVS and CDR2 FNYEAQ. Between the trimmed V and J ends, which lost 5 bases and 14 bases, there was a span of 18 bases. The chain's CDR3 is CASSDNRDRYLFF. The DNA of the CDR3 is TGTGCCAGCAGCGATAACAGGGACCGCTATCTGTTTTTT.

This chain connects TRBV7-8 to TRBJ2-7, with TRBD1 matching 8 bases. The CDR3 runs 16 residues. Looked up from germline, CDR1 is SGHVS and CDR2 is FQNEAQ. V was clipped by 2 bases and J by 7 bases; unmatched bases: 13. CDR3 nucleotides: TGTGCCAGCAGCTTATTGGCAGGGGGCGGGTTTGATGAGCAGTACTTC. Its translation is CASSLLAGGGFDEQYF. Looking up the rest from reference TRBV7-8 and TRBJ2-7 gives the full variable domain: GAGVSQSPRYKVAKRGQDVALRCDPISGHVSLFWYQQALGQGPEFLTYFQNEAQLDKSGLPSDRFFAERPEGSVSTLKIQRTQQEDSAVYLCASSLLAGGGFDEQYFGPGTRLTVT.

Only a few counts were recorded for this clone. This chain connects TRBV5-5 to TRBJ1-4, with D hard to call. CDR1 and CDR2 (germline): SGHKS, YYEKEE (reference sequence). CDR3 length equals 13 residues. V lost 7 bases and J lost 0, with 7 bases in between. The CDR3 here is CASVEATNEKLFF. For the CDR3, the DNA is TGTGCCAGCGTCGAGGCAACTAATGAAAAACTGTTTTTT.

This clone was counted between two and nine times. The chain employs TRBV28 and TRBJ2-7; 7 nucleotides line up with TRBD1. CDR1 and CDR2 from the germline V gene are MDHEN and SYDVKM. The CDR3 runs 15 residues. V lost 4 bases to trimming and J lost 4 bases; unmatched junction nucleotides: 10. As DNA, the CDR3 is TGTGCCAGCAGTTCCCCGAGACAGGGAAGTTACGAGCAGTACTTC. Its translation: CASSSPRQGSYEQYF.

J is TRBJ2-7 and V is TRBV6-6, with D hard to call. V was shortened by 2 bases and J by 1 base, with 6 bases between the two germline ends. CDR3 size: 13 residues. Germline lookup yields CDR1 MNHNY and CDR2 SVGAGI (reference sequence). The CDR3 is CASSYTASYEQYF. CDR3 coding DNA: TGTGCCAGCAGTTACACGGCGTCCTACGAGCAGTACTTC.

This clone was counted once. This chain connects TRBV19 to TRBJ1-1; the D is unclear. The CDR3 totals 13 residues. The V end was cut by 3 bases, the J end by 0 bases, with 5 bases between. Germline values: CDR1 LNHDA, CDR2 SQIVND (reference sequence). The CDR3 DNA is TGTGCCAGTAGTATTCACCTGAACACTGAAGCTTTCTTT. Encoded protein: CASSIHLNTEAFF.

This sequence joins TRBV4-3 and TRBJ2-2; TRBD1 is a possible D gene (5 bases). CDR1 LGHNA and CDR2 YSLEER come from the germline V gene. The V gene lost 7 bases and the J gene lost 5 bases, with 17 bases spanning the gap. The CDR3 sequence is 15 residues long. CDR3 loop: CASNKNPTGTGELFF. CDR3 nucleotide sequence: TGCGCCAGCAATAAAAACCCCACAGGAACCGGGGAGCTGTTTTTT.

The chain carries TRBV18 and TRBJ2-2; weak D call: TRBD1 (6 bases). This CDR3 is built from 17 residues. Germline-derived CDR1 and CDR2 are KGHSH and LQKENI. Trimming cost V 0 bases and J 2 bases, with 13 bases left between them. The DNA of the CDR3 is TGTGCCAGCTCACCACCGACTTGGGGGCCCAACACCGGGGAGCTGTTTTTT. Its translation: CASSPPTWGPNTGELFF.

This chain uses TRBV4-2 with TRBJ2-7; TRBD1 agrees at 7 bases. Unmatched junction bases numbered 4, after V lost 0 bases and J lost 2 bases. Germline CDR1 and CDR2: LGHNA and YNFKEQ. This CDR3 region has 15 residues. CDR3 protein: CASSQEPGGAYEQYF. As DNA, the CDR3 is TGTGCCAGCAGCCAAGAACCAGGGGGAGCCTACGAGCAGTACTTC.

J is TRBJ2-2 and V is TRBV28, with 9 positions matching TRBD2. The CDR3 totals 15 residues. The trim removed 7 bases at V and 5 bases at J, leaving 8 bases unmatched. Per the germline V gene, CDR1 is MDHEN and CDR2 is SYDVKM. The CDR3 reads CASNGGLALTGELFF. CDR3 sequence (DNA): TGTGCCAGCAACGGCGGACTAGCGTTAACCGGGGAGCTGTTTTTT.

The V gene is TRBV28, the J gene TRBJ1-5; D is perhaps TRBD1 (5 bases). The CDR3 spans 16 residues. The V gene lost 5 bases and the J gene lost 4 bases, with 18 bases spanning the gap. CDR1 MDHEN and CDR2 SYDVKM come from the germline V gene. This chain's CDR3 is CASSLQRWDGNQPQHF. CDR3 coding DNA: TGTGCCAGCAGTCTCCAAAGGTGGGACGGGAATCAGCCCCAGCATTTT.